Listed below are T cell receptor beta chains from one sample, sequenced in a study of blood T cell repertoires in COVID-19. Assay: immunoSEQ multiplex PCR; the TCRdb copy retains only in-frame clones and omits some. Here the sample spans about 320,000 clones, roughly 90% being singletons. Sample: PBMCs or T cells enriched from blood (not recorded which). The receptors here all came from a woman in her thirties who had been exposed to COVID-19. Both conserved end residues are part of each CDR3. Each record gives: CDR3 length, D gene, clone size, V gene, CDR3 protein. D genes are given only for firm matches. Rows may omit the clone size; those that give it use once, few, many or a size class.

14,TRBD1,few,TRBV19,CASRLDRDVNGYTF
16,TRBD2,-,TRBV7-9,CASSLGLAGGQETQYF
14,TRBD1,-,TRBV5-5,CASSWGQGYTEAFF
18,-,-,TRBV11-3,CASSLGLRPDVEDQPQHF
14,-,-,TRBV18,CASSPRDSLREAFF
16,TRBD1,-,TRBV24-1,CATSEPTGSGANVLTF
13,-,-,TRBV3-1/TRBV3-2,CASSQVPGWGYTF
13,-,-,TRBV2,CASSPNRGGEQYF
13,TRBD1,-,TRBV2,CASRDREGARCTF
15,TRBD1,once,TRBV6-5,CASRPGQGANTEAFF
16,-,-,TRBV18,CASSPRGGGGNTEAFF
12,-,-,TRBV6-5,CASFKGSNTIYF
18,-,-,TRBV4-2,CASSRGSGVQVSTDTQYF
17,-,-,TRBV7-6,CASSLRGAAASGNTIYF
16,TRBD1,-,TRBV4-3,CASSQEMTGGRYGYTF
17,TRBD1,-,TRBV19,CASSTIRRTGHTGELFF
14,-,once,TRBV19,CASSIRGSGNTIYF
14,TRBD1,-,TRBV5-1,CASSRDSTNYGYTF
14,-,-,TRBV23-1,CASSPGTGEETQYF
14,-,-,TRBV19,CASSTGRGNSPLHF
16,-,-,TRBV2,CASSDPGLILRYGYTF
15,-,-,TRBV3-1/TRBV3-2,CASSHSAGPTYEQYF
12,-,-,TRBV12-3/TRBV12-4,CASTLYGNTIYF
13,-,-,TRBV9,CASSARGGEKLFF
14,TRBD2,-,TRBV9,CASGRLAGYNEQFF
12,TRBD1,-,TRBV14,CASSPTGRRAFF
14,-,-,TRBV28,CASSLGGDTGELFF
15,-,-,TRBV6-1,CASSDEGRPGYEQYF
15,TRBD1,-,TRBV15,CATSRPAQGVQPQHF
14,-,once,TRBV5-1,CASSLGREPGGYTF
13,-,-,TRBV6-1,CASSERTVYGYTF
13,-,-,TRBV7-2,CASSFVAGTEAFF
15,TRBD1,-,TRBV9,CASSVGTGGNYGYTF